The clone carrying this T cell receptor beta chain was seen repeatedly, ten times or more. Its antigen is unidentified. One end of the junction does not line up with germline, which may come from a read error. What was amplified from RNA transcripts were TCR beta CDR3 regions. A first-round RT-PCR of the TCR CDR3 used the HTBI primer set. TCRdb processed the multiplex PCR reads anew with MiXCR; each CDR3 protein has one entry. The data contain approximately 300,000 distinct CDR3 sequences, 16% of them seen just once; the ten biggest clones take up roughly a third. The source of the sample is a study of T cells in Graves' hyperthyroidism and ophthalmopathy. The CDR3 covers 13 residues. The germline gives CDR1 SSHAT, CDR2 FNYEAQ (reference sequence). The study enrolled patients aged 18 to 65 with newly diagnosed hyperthyroidism of under 2 months' duration. Broader study findings: In the blood, most expanded thyroid clonotypes above 0.001 appeared as well.

V gene TRBV7-7 combines with J gene TRBJ2-5; D is ambiguous. Specimen: blood. The sequence was collected from a man aged 25 to 45 with Graves' hyperthyroidism. The CDR3 DNA is TGTGCTAGCAGCCTGCAACCCTGGGAGACCCAGTACTTC. Translation gives CASSLQPWETQYF.